This paragraph reports one TCR beta chain. The data were taken from a study of monozygotic twins with inflammatory bowel disease. The V gene's germline CDR1 is MDHEN and CDR2 SYDVKM. There are 14 residues in the CDR3. For every sample, eight separate reactions were used to make cDNA. A template switching step added UMIs, each with a 6-nucleotide sample barcode. Using the 5' RACE reads, TCRdb records one entry per CDR3 protein without DNA. The sample has more than 350,000 distinct CDR3 sequences, and its top ten clones hold 2% to 3%. The TCR was taken from a human donor with ulcerative colitis or Crohn's disease, or a healthy co-twin of an affected twin (not recorded which). Sequenced material: blood. The V call is TRBV28, the J call TRBJ1-2. The CDR3: CASSRLGSNYGYTF.